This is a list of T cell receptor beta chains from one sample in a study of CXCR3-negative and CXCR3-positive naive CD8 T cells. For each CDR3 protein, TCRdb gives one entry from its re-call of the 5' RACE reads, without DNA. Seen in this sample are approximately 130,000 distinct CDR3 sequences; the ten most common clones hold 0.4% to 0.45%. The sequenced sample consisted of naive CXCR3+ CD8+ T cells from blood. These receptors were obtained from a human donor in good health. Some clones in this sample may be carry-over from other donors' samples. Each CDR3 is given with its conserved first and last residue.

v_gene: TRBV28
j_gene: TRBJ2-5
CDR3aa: CASSSDPYQETQYF

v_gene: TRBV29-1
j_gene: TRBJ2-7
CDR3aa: CSALGVDEQYF

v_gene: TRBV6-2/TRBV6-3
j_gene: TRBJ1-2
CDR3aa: CASSYFGASYGYTF

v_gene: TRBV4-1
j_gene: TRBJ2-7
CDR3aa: CASSQGHRDYEQYF

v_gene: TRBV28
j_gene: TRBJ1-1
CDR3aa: CASSFRQGLTEAFF

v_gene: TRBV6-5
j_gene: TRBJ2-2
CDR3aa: CASSYSVEAGELFF

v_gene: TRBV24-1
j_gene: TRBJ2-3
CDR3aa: CATSERTSGRTSDTQYF

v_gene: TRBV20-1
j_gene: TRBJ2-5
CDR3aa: CSARGRGETQYF

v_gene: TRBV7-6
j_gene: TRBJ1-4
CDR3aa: CASSWDRGANQQTTNEKLFF

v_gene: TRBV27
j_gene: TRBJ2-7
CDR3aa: CASSILADSYEQYF

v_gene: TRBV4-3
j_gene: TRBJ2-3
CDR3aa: CASSQVQGMGDTQYF

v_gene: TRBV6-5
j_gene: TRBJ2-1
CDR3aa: CASSYRLAGVSYNEQFF

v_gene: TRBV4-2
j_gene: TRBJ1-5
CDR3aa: CASSQFPFEVYSNQPQHF

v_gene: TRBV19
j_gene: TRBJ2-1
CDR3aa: CASSIGLAVYNEQFF

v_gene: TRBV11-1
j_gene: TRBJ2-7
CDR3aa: CASSFSRRTSGGPFSYEQYF

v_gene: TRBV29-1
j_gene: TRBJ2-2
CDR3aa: CSVRQVYTGELFF

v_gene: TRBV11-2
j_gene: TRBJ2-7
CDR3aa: CASSHRGNEDEQYF

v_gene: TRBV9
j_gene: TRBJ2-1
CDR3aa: CASSVAGLAVNNEQFF

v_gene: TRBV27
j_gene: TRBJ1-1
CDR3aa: CASSNSPNFWASF

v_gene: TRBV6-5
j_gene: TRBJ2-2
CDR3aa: CASSSPGLGVNTGELFF

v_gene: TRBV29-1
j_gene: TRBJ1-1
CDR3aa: CSVTGTGYEAFF

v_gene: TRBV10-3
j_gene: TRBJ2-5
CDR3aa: CAISLDRGLTAQYF

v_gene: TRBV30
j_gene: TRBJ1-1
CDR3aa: CAWSPAVAEAFF

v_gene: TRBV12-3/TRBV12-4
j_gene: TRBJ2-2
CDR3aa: CASSLSAGTGELFF

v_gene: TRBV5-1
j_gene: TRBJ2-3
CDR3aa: CASSMIAGGLADTQYF

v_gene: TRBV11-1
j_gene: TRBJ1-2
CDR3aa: CASSLVSQNYGYTF

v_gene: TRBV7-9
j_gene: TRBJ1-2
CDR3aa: CASSYPGQGSGYTF

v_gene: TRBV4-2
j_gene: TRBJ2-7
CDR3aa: CASSQAPGLSYEQYF

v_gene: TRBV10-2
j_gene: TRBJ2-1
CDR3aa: CASSVWTSGSNEQFF

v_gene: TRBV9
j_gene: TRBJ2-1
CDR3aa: CASSPGLAGGVSEQFF

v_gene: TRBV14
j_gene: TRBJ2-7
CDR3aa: CASSQSYLIGGRAGLSYEQYF

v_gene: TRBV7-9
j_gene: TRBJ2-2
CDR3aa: CASSQDQNTGELFF

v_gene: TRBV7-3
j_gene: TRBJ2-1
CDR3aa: CASSPGAGAAFNEQFF

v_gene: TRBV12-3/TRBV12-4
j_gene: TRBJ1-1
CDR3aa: CASSAAETVYTEAFF

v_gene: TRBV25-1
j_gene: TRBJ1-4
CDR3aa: CASSDSDVATNEKLFF

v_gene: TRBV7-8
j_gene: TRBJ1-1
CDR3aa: CASSLQTGAGYTEAFF

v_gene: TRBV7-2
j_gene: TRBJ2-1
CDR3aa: CASTFTANEQFF

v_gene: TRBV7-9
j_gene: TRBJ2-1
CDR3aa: CASGGEGTGHNEQFF

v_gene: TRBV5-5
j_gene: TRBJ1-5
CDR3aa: CASSLWGNQGQPQHF

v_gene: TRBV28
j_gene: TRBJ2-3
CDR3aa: CASSAGGASTDTQYF

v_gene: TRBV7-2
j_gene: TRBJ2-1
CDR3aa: CASSLEVGRRTYNEQFF

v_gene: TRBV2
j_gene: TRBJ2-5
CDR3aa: CASTTLPYQETQYF

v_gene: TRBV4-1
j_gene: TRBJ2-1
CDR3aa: CARSLGLAGGNEQFF

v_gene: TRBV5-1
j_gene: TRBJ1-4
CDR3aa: CASSWLEGYATNEKLFF

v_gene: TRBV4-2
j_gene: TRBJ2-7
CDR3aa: CASSQALSSGSYEQYF

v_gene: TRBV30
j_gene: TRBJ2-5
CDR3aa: CAWSDVYLTSGGETQYF

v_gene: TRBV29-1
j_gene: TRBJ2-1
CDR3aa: CSVEEIAGVYNEQFF

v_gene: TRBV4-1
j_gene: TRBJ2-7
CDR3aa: CASSQGQGARIEEQYF

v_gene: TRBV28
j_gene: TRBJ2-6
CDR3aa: CASSSGASGQGLSGANVLTF

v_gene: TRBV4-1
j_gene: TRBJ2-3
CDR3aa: CASSGRHSTSTDTQYF

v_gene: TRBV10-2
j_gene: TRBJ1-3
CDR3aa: CASSESEDSGNTIYF

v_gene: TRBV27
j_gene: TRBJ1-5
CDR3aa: CASSRTVNQPQHF

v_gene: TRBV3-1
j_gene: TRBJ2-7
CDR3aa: CASSQEGAGRYEQYF

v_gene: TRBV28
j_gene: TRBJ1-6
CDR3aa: CASSFQDGSPLHF

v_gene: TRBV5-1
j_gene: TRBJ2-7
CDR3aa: CASSFSGVDYEQYF

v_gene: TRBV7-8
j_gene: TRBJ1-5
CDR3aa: CASSLAPLRGQPQHF

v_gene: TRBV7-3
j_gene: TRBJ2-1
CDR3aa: CASSLNDPGLGVNEQFF

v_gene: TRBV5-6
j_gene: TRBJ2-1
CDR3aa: CASRNWGLAGSLGYNEQFF